Included here is one T cell receptor beta chain sequence, with context. Its target is unknown. Looked up from germline, CDR1 is MNHNS and CDR2 is SASEGT. The CDR3 totals 15 residues. V dropped 4 bases and J dropped 6 bases, with 16 bases sitting between them. The entry originates in a study of OX40 agonist ivuxolimab in advanced cancers. Study-wide background: Participants could have had prior anti-PD-1, anti-PD-L1 or anti-CTLA-4 therapy, and roughly 40% had some. Points from the study as a whole: Relative to CD4+, CD8+ T cells held more expanded clones on average.

Sequencing was performed with immunoSEQ multiplex PCR; in TCRdb, only in-frame clones are kept and a portion is missing. The sample shows 70,000 to 75,000 clones, 80% to 95% of them seen only once. V gene TRBV6-1 combines with J gene TRBJ1-5; tentative D call: TRBD1 (5 bases). Sample: CD4+ or CD8+ T cells sorted from blood, taken in a trial of the OX40 agonist ivuxolimab. The TCR comes from an adult with an advanced solid tumor such as melanoma, head and neck, liver or kidney cancer. The CDR3 spells CASSGDLYSGQPQHF. In DNA, the CDR3 is TGTGCCAGCAGTGGGGACCTCTACTCCGGTCAGCCCCAGCATTTT.